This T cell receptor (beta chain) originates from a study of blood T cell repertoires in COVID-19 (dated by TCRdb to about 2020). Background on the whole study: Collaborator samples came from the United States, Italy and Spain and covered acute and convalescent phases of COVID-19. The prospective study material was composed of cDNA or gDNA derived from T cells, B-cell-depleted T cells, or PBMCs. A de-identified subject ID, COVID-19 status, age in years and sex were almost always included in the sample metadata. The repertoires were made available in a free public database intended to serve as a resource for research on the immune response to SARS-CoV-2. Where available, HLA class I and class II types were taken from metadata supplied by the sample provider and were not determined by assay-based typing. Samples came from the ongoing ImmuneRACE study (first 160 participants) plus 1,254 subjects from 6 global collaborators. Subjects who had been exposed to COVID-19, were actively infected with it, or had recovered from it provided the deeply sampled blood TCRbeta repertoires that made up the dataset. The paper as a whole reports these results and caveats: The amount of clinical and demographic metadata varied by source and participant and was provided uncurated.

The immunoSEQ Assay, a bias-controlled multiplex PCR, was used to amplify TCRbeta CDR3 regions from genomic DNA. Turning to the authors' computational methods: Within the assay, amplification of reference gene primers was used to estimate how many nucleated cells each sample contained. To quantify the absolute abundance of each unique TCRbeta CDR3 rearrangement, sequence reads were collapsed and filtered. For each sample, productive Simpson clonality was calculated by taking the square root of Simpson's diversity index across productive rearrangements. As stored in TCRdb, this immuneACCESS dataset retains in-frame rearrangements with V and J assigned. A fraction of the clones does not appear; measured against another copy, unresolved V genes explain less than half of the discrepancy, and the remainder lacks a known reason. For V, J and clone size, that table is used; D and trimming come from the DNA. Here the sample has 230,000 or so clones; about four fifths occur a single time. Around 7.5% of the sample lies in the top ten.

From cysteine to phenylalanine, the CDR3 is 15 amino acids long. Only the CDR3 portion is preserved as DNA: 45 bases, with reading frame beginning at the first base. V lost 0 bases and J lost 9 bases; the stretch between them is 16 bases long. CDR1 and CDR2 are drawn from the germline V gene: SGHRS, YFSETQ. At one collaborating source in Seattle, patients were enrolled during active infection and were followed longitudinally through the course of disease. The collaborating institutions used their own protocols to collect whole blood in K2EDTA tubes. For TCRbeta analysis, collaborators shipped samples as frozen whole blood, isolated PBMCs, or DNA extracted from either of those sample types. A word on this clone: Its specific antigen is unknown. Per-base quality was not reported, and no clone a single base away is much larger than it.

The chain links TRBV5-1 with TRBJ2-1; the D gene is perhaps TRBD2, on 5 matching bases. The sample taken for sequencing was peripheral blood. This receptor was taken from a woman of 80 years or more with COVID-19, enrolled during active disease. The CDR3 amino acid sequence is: CASSLDRAEVSEQFF. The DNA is TGCGCCAGCAGCTTGGATCGAGCGGAGGTGAGTGAGCAGTTCTTC.